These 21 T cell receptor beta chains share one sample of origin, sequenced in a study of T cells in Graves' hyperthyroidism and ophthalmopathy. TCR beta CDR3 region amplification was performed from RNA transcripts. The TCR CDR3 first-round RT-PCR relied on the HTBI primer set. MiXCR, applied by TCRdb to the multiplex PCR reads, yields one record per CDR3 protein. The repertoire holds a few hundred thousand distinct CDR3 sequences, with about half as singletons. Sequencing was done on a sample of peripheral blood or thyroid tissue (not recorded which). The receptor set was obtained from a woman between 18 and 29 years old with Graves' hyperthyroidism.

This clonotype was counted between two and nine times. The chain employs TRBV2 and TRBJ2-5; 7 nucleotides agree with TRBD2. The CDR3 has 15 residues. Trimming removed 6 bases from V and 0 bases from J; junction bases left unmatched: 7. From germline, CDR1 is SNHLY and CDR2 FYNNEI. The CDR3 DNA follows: TGTGCCAGCAGCGGGGGAGGGGTCGACCAAGAGACCCAGTACTTC. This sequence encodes CASSGGGVDQETQYF.

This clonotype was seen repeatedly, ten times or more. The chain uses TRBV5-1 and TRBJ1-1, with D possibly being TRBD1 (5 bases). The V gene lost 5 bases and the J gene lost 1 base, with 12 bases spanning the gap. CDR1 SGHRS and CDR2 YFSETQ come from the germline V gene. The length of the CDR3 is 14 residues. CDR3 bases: TGCGCCAGCAGTCCAACCGACAGGAACACTGAAGCTTTCTTT. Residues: CASSPTDRNTEAFF.

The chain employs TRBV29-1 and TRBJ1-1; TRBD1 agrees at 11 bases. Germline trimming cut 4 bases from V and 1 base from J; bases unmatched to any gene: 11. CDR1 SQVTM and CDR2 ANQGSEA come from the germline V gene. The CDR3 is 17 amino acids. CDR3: CSVGGTGGSQGNTEAFF. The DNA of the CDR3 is TGCAGCGTTGGCGGGACAGGGGGTTCGCAAGGGAACACTGAAGCTTTCTTT.

The CDR3 nucleotides read TGCAGCGTGGCGCTCTTGCGGTACAATGAGCAGTACTTC. Its translation is CSVALLRYNEQYF. The chain combines TRBV29-1 with TRBJ2-7, with D hard to call. The CDR3 extends over 13 amino acids. Trimming left V 6 bases short and J 7 bases short, with 19 bases between. From germline, CDR1 is SQVTM and CDR2 ANQGSEA.

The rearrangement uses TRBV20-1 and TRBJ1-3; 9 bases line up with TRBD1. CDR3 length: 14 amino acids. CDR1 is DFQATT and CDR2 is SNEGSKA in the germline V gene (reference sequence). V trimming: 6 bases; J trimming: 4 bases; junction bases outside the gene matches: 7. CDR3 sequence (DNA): TGCAGTGCGCCGGGACAGGGTGAGGGAAACACCATATATTTT. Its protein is CSAPGQGEGNTIYF.

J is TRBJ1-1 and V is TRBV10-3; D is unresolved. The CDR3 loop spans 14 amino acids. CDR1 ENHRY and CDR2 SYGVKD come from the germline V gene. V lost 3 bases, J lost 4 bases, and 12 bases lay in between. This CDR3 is CAISDPARGTEAFF. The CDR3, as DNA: TGTGCCATCAGTGACCCGGCGCGGGGCACTGAAGCTTTCTTT.

Here the CDR3 reads CASSPAGGRDPVTF. The CDR3 DNA sequence: TGTGCCAGCAGCCCCGCTGGGGGTCGGGATCCAGTCACCTTC. V and J are TRBV4-2 and TRBJ1-2; D may be TRBD1 (5 bases). V lost 4 bases, J lost 13 bases, and 22 bases lay in between. Germline CDR1 reads LGHNA; CDR2 reads YNFKEQ. The CDR3 is 14 residues long.

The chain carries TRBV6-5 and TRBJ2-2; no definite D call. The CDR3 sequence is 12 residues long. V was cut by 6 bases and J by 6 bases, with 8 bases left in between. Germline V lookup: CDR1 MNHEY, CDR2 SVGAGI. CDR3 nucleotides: TGTGCCAGCAGGACCCTACCCGGGGAGCTGTTTTTT. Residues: CASRTLPGELFF.

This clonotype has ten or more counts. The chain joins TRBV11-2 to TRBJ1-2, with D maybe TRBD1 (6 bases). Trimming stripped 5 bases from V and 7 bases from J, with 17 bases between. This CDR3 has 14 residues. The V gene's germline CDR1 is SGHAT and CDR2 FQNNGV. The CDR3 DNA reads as TGTGCCAGCAGCGCCCCGGGGGGGCCTACTGGCTACACCTTC. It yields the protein CASSAPGGPTGYTF.

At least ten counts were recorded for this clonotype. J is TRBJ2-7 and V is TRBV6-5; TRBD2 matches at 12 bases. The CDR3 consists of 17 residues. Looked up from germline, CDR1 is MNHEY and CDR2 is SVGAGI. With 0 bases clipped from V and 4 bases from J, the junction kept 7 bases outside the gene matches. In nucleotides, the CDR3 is TGTGCCAGCAGTTACTCAAACGGACTAGCGGGAAGGTACGAGCAGTACTTC. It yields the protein CASSYSNGLAGRYEQYF.

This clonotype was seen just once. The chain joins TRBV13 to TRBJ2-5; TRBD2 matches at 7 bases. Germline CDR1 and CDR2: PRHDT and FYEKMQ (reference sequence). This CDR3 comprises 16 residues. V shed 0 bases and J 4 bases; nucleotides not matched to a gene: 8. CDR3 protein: CASSLGTQGGIETQYF. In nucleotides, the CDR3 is TGTGCCAGCAGCTTAGGTACCCAGGGAGGGATAGAGACCCAGTACTTC.

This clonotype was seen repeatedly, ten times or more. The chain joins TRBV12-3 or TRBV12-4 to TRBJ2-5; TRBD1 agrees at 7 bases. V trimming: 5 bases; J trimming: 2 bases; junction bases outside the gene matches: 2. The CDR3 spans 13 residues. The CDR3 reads CASSPTGQETQYF. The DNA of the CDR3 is TGTGCCAGCAGTCCGACAGGGCAAGAGACCCAGTACTTC.

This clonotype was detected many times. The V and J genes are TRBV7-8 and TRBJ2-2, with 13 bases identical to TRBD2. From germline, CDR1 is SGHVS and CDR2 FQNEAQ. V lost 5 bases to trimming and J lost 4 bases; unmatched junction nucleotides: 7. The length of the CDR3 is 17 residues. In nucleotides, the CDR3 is TGTGCCAGCAGCCAGGGACTAGCGGGATGGGGCACCGGGGAGCTGTTTTTT. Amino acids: CASSQGLAGWGTGELFF.

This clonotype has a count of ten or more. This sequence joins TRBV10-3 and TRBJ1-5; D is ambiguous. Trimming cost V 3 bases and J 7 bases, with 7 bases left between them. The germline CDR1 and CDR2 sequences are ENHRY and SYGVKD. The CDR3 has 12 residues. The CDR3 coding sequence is TGTGCCATCAGTGATGGTATACAGCCCCAGCATTTT. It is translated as CAISDGIQPQHF.

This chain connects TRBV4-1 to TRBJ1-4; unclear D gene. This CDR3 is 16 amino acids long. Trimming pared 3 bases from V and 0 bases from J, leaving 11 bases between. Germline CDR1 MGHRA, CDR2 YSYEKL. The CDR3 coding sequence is TGCGCCAGCAGCCAGCAAACGGGTGCAACTAATGAAAAACTGTTTTTT. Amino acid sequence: CASSQQTGATNEKLFF.

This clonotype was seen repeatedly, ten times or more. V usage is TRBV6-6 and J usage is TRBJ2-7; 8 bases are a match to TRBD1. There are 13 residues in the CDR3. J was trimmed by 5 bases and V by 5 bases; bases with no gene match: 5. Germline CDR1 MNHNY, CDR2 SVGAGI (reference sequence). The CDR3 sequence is CASSRQGINEQYF. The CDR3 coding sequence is TGTGCCAGCAGTCGACAGGGGATAAACGAGCAGTACTTC.

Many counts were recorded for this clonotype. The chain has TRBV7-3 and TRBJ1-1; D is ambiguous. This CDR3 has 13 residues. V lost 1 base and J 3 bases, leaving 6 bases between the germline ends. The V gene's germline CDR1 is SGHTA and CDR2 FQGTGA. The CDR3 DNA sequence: TGTGCCAGCAGCTTAATGGAACACACTGAAGCTTTCTTT. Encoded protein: CASSLMEHTEAFF.

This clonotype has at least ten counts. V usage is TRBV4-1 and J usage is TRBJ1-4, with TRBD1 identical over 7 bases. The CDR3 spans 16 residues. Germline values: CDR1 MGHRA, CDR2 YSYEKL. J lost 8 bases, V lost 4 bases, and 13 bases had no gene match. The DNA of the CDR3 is TGCGCCAGCAGCCGGCGGGCAGGGGGAGAGGAGGAAAAACTGTTTTTT. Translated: CASSRRAGGEEEKLFF.

Written as DNA, the CDR3 is TGCAGTGCTAGAGACAGGGAAGTGGGCTACACCTTC. Translating it yields CSARDREVGYTF. The genes are TRBV20-1 and TRBJ1-2; maybe TRBD1 (5 bases). Looked up from germline, CDR1 is DFQATT and CDR2 is SNEGSKA (reference sequence). The V and J ends lost 0 bases and 8 bases respectively, with 10 bases between them. This CDR3 comprises 12 residues.

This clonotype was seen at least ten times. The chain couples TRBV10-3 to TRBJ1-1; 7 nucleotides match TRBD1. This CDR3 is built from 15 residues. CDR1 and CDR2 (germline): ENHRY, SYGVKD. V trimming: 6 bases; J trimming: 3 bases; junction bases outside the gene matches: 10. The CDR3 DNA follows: TGTGCCATCAGCGACACGGGACAGTCGGACACTGAAGCTTTCTTT. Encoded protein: CAISDTGQSDTEAFF.

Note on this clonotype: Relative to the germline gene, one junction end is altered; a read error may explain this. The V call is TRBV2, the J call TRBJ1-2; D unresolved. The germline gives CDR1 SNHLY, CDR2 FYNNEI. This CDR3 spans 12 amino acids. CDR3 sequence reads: CASNSPKYGYTF. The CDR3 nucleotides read TGTGCCAGCAACAGCCCTAAGTATGGCTACACCTTC.